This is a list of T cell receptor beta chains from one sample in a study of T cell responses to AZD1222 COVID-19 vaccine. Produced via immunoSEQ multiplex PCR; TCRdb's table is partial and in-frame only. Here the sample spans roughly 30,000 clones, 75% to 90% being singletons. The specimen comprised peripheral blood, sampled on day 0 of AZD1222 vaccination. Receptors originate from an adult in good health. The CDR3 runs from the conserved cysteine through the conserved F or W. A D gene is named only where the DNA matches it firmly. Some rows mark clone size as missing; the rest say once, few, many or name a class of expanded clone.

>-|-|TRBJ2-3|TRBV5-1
CASSIPRKDTQYF
TGCGCCAGCAGCATCCCTCGGAAGGATACGCAGTATTTT
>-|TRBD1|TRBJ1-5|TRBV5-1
CASSLAGGDQPQHF
TGCGCCAGCAGCTTGGCAGGGGGGGATCAGCCCCAGCATTTT
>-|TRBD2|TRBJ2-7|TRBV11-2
CASSLRGGDPYEQYF
TGTGCCAGCAGCTTACGGGGGGGAGACCCCTACGAGCAGTACTTC
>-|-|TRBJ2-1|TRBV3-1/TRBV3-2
CASSQGSGFGGNEQFF
TGTGCCAGCAGCCAAGGATCGGGATTTGGTGGTAATGAGCAGTTCTTC
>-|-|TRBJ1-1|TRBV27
CASSLRGLNTEAFF
TGTGCCAGCAGTTTGAGAGGGTTGAACACTGAAGCTTTCTTT
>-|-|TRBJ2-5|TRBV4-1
CASSRDMGKETQYF
TGCGCCAGCAGCCGGGACATGGGCAAGGAGACCCAGTACTTC
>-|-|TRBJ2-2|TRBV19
CSPGTSLTGELFF
TGTTCGCCCGGGACATCGTTGACCGGGGAGCTGTTTTTT
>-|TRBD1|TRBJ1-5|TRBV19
CASKDTGGTSQPQHF
TGTGCCAGTAAGGACACAGGGGGTACCTCTCAGCCCCAGCATTTT
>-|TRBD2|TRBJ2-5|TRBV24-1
CATSDLAGAGETQYF
TGTGCCACCAGTGATTTGGCGGGAGCAGGGGAGACCCAGTACTTC
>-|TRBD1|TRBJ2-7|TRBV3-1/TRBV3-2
CASSHGDSYYEQYF
TGTGCCAGCAGCCACGGGGACAGCTACTACGAGCAGTACTTC
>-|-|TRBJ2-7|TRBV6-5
CASMERGSSYEQYF
TGTGCCAGCATGGAGAGAGGGAGCTCCTACGAGCAGTACTTC
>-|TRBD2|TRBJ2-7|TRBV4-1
CASSQGLAGSYEQYF
TGCGCCAGCAGCCAGGGACTAGCGGGTTCCTACGAGCAGTACTTC
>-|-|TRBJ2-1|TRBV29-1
CSARSGSYNEQFF
TGCAGCGCCCGTAGCGGATCCTACAATGAGCAGTTCTTC
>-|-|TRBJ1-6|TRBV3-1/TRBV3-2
CASTLGNSPLHF
TGTGCCAGCACCCTGGGGAATTCACCCCTCCACTTT
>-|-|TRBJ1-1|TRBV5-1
CASSLIGVMNTEAFF
TGCGCCAGCAGCTTAATAGGAGTAATGAACACTGAAGCTTTCTTT
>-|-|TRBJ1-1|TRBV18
CASSQGRNTEAFF
TGTGCCAGCTCCCAGGGGCGGAACACTGAAGCTTTCTTT
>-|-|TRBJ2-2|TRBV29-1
CSVAGIGTGELFF
TGCAGCGTTGCCGGGATCGGGACCGGGGAGCTGTTTTTT
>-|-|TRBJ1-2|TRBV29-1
CSVDRGADGYTF
TGCAGCGTTGATCGGGGGGCTGATGGCTACACCTTC
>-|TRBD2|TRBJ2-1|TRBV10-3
CAIRRLAEGNEQFF
TGTGCCATCAGGAGACTAGCGGAAGGCAATGAGCAGTTCTTC
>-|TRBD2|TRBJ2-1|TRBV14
CASSRGLAAYNEQFF
TGTGCCAGCAGCCGAGGACTAGCGGCATACAATGAGCAGTTCTTC
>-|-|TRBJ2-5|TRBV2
CASTGERETQYF
TGTGCCAGCACCGGAGAGAGGGAGACCCAGTACTTC
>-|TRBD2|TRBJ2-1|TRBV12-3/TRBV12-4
CASSVLAGGEQFF
TGTGCCAGCAGTGTACTAGCGGGAGGGGAGCAGTTCTTC
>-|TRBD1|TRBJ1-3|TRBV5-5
CASSLGPGGSGNTIYF
TGTGCCAGCAGCTTGGGTCCAGGGGGCTCTGGAAACACCATATATTTT
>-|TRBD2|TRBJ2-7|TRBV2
CASSERAAGEQYF
TGTGCCAGCAGTGAAAGGGCAGCGGGGGAGCAGTACTTC
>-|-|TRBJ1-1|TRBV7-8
CASSEGLVAEAFF
TGTGCCAGCAGCGAAGGGTTGGTGGCTGAAGCTTTCTTT
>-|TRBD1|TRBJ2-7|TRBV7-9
CASSPGTGPYEQYF
TGTGCCAGCAGCCCCGGGACAGGGCCCTACGAGCAGTACTTC
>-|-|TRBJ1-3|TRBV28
CASSARGFHVGSSGNTIYF
TGTGCCAGCAGTGCCCGGGGGTTTCATGTAGGGTCCTCTGGAAACACCATATATTTT
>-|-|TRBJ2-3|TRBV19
CASSIGYQLDTQYF
TGTGCCAGTAGTATCGGCTATCAGTTGGATACGCAGTATTTT
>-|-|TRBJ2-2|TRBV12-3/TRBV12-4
CASRSAGELFF
TGTGCCAGCAGATCCGCCGGGGAGCTGTTTTTT
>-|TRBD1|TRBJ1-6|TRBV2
CASSSRDRPSPLHF
TGTGCCAGCAGTAGCCGGGACAGGCCATCACCCCTCCACTTT
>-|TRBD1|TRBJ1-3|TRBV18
CASSPRDRISGNTIYF
TGTGCCAGCTCACCCAGGGACAGAATCTCTGGAAACACCATATATTTT
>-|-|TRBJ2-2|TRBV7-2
CASSLSQGHTGELFF
TGTGCCAGCAGCTTAAGTCAGGGTCACACCGGGGAGCTGTTTTTT
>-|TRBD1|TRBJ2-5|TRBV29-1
CSVMGQEETQYF
TGCAGCGTCATGGGACAGGAAGAGACCCAGTACTTC
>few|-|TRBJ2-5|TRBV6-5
CASSYSDRTEETQYF
TGTGCCAGCAGTTACTCGGACCGGACCGAAGAGACCCAGTACTTC
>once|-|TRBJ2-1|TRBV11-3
CASSLTRGDYNEQFF
TGTGCCAGCAGCTTAACGCGCGGGGACTACAATGAGCAGTTCTTC
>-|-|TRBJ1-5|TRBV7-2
CASSLAGGGNQPQHF
TGTGCCAGCAGCTTAGCGGGGGGGGGCAATCAGCCCCAGCATTTT
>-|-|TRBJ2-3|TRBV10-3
CAISAPSASTDTQYF
TGTGCCATCAGTGCTCCTAGCGCAAGCACAGATACGCAGTATTTT
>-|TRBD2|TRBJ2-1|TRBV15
CATSRDRAGGGYNEQFF
TGTGCCACCAGCAGAGATCGAGCGGGAGGAGGCTACAATGAGCAGTTCTTC
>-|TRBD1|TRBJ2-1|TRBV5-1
CASGPYRGLKFDEQFF
TGCGCCAGCGGACCCTACAGGGGGCTAAAGTTTGATGAGCAGTTCTTC
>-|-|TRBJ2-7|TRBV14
CASSQPRGQGNGEQYF
TGTGCCAGCAGCCAGCCCCGAGGGCAGGGAAATGGCGAGCAGTACTTC
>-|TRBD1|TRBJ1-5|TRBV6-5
CASSSYRGQPQHF
TGTGCCAGCAGTTCCTACAGGGGCCAGCCCCAGCATTTT
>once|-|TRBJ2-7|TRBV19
CASGQMLGYEQYF
TGTGCCAGCGGACAGATGCTAGGCTACGAGCAGTACTTC
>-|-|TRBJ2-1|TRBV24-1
CATSDSNQPGRQFF
TGTGCCACCAGTGACTCCAACCAACCGGGACGTCAGTTCTTC
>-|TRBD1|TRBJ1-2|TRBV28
CASSLEAGTDYGYTF
TGTGCCAGCAGTTTAGAGGCCGGGACAGATTATGGCTACACCTTC
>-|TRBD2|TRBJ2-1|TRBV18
CASSPLGLAGVNEQFF
TGTGCCAGCTCACCACTTGGCCTAGCGGGAGTGAATGAGCAGTTCTTC
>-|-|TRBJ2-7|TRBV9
CASSVGGSSYEQYF
TGTGCCAGCAGCGTAGGGGGCAGCTCCTACGAGCAGTACTTC
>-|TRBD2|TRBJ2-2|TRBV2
CASNKVAGKTGELFF
TGTGCCAGCAACAAGGTAGCGGGAAAGACCGGGGAGCTGTTTTTT
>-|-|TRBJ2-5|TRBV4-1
CASSQGPFRETQYF
TGCGCCAGCAGCCAAGGCCCCTTTCGGGAGACCCAGTACTTC
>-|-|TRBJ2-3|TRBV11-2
CASSFSGLSTDTQYF
TGTGCCAGCAGCTTCAGCGGCCTGAGCACAGATACGCAGTATTTT
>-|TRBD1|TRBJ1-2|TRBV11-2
CASSPDRAYGYTF
TGTGCCAGCAGCCCGGACAGGGCCTATGGCTACACCTTC
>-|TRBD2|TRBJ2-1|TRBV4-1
CASSQVSLTSGQDEQFF
TGCGCCAGCAGCCAAGTATCATTGACTAGCGGACAAGATGAGCAGTTCTTC
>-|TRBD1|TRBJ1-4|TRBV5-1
CASSPRTGGNEKLFF
TGCGCCAGCAGCCCGCGGACAGGGGGAAATGAAAAACTGTTTTTT